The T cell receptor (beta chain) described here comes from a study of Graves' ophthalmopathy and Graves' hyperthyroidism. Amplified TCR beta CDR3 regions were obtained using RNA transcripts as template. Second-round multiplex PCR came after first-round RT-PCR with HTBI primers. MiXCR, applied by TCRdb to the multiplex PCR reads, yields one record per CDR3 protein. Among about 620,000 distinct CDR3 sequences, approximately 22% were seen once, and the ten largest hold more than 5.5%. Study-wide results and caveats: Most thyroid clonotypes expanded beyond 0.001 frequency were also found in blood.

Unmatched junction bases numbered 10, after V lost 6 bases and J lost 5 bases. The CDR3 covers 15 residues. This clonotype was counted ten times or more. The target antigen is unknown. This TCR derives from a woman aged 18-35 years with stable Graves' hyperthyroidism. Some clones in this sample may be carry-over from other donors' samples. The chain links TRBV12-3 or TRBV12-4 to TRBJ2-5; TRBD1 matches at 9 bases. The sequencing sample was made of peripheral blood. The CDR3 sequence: CASSPGQGGGETQYF. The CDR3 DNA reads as TGTGCCAGCAGCCCGGGACAGGGAGGTGGGGAGACCCAGTACTTC.